This T cell receptor beta chain was sequenced in a study of blood T cell repertoires in COVID-19. On the study more broadly: Both acute and convalescent COVID-19 samples were obtained from the United States, Italy and Spain. T cells, B-cell-depleted T cells, or PBMCs supplied cDNA or gDNA.

Methods used by the authors: Estimates of nucleated cell counts were drawn from the amplification of reference gene primers. Repertoires were generated with immunoSEQ multiplex PCR, while TCRdb's copy carries only in-frame clones and drops some. Clone size and V and J calls were adopted from that table, with D and trimming inferred from the DNA. The data contain tens of thousands of clones, 80% to 95% of them singletons. Germline assignment: CDR1 SNHLY and CDR2 FYNNEI. The V gene end was trimmed by 7 bases and the J gene end by 7 bases; junction bases not matched to a gene: 5. This CDR3 has 13 amino acids.

Specimen: peripheral blood. The chain uses TRBV2 and TRBJ1-5; TRBD1 agrees at 9 bases. This receptor was obtained from a male donor with active COVID-19. CDR3 sequence: CASMGQGRQPQHF. The CDR3 DNA follows: TGTGCCAGCATGGGACAGGGTAGGCAGCCCCAGCATTTT.